The 14 T cell receptor beta chains listed next were all sequenced from one sample in a study of molecular identifiers for immune sequencing clone quantification. TCRdb itself ran the PCR reads through MiXCR, one entry per CDR3 protein. The sample shows 550,000 to 750,000 distinct CDR3 sequences, 15% to 20% of them seen only once. The sample consisted of naive CD8+ T cells from blood, with Jurkat cell RNA spiked in. Subset denoted: FACS-sorted CD8+CD4-CCR7+CD45RA+ naive T cells. These receptors all stem from a human donor in good health. Some libraries in this study had Jurkat cell RNA spiked in.

This clonotype came up many times. The chain couples TRBV27 to TRBJ1-1, with 7 bases fitting TRBD1. Losses at the gene ends were 0 bases for V and 6 bases for J; bases not matched to a gene: 4. This CDR3 comprises 14 residues. CDR1 MNHEY and CDR2 SMNVEV come from the germline V gene (reference sequence). The CDR3 sequence: CASSLSGQFAEAFF. The CDR3 DNA reads as TGTGCCAGCAGTTTATCGGGACAGTTCGCTGAAGCTTTCTTT.

This clonotype was detected ten times or more. This rearrangement joins TRBV14 to TRBJ1-1, with D hard to call. The CDR3 length is 15 residues. Germline CDR1 SGHDN, CDR2 FVKESK. The V end was cut by 0 bases, the J end by 7 bases, with 15 bases between. The CDR3 DNA reads TGTGCCAGCAGCCAAGATAAATTTGGGGAGGATGAAGCTTTCTTT. This translates into CASSQDKFGEDEAFF.

This clonotype has at least ten counts. This chain links TRBV29-1 with TRBJ1-2; possibly TRBD1 for D (6 bases). Trimming left V 6 bases short and J 3 bases short, with 17 bases between. CDR1 and CDR2 from the germline V gene are SQVTM and ANQGSEA. This CDR3 has 14 amino acids. CDR3 coding DNA: TGCAGCGTCGACCGGGACAACAAACACTATGGCTACACCTTC. It is translated as CSVDRDNKHYGYTF.

Comment on this clonotype: A read error may explain this, as a much larger clone is one base away. The chain links TRBV6-5 to TRBJ1-2; 7 bases are a match to TRBD1. Germline loops: CDR1 MNHEY, CDR2 SVGAGI. The CDR3 runs to 17 residues. CDR3 in DNA: TGTGCCAGCAGTTACTCTAGGACAGGAATTATCAACTGTGGCTACACCTTC. This translates into CASSYSRTGIINCGYTF.

This clonotype has a count of ten or more. This rearrangement joins TRBV20-1 to TRBJ2-7; weak D call: TRBD1 (6 bases). The CDR3 totals 14 residues. CDR1 and CDR2 from the germline V gene are DFQATT and SNEGSKA (reference sequence). Trimming shortened V by 1 base and J by 3 bases, and 13 bases separated the two germline ends. The CDR3 region is CSARAGQGYYEQYF. The CDR3 nucleotides are TGCAGTGCTAGAGCCGGGCAGGGGTACTACGAGCAGTACTTC.

This rearrangement joins TRBV6-5 to TRBJ2-7; D not resolved. The V gene's germline CDR1 is MNHEY and CDR2 SVGAGI. The V end was cut by 4 bases, the J end by 3 bases, with 10 bases between. The CDR3 extends over 13 amino acids. CDR3 nucleotide sequence: TGTGCCAGCAGTTTGCTGAAGTACTACGAGCAGTACTTC. Its translation: CASSLLKYYEQYF.

The V gene is TRBV27, the J gene TRBJ2-1; the match to TRBD2 covers 12 bases. CDR3 length: 18 residues. Per germline, CDR1 MNHEY and CDR2 SMNVEV (reference sequence). V lost 6 bases, J lost 9 bases, and 18 bases stayed unmatched. This chain's CDR3 is CASRPGRPSGRAFGEQFF. CDR3 in DNA: TGTGCCAGCAGACCTGGCCGCCCTAGCGGGAGGGCCTTCGGTGAGCAGTTCTTC.

In its sample, this clonotype was seen a few times. The chain combines TRBV5-1 with TRBJ1-6, with 7 bases identical to TRBD1. V shed 4 bases and J 3 bases; nucleotides not matched to a gene: 7. CDR3 size: 16 residues. Germline assignment: CDR1 SGHRS and CDR2 YFSETQ. As DNA, the CDR3 is TGCGCCAGCAGCCCAGGGACAGCTAACTATAATTCACCCCTCCACTTT. This encodes CASSPGTANYNSPLHF.

This clonotype occurred many times. The rearrangement uses TRBV7-2 and TRBJ1-6; D ambiguous. CDR3 length: 14 amino acids. Looked up from germline, CDR1 is SGHTA and CDR2 is FQGNSA. Trimming removed 3 bases from V and 10 bases from J, with 13 bases in between. The DNA for the CDR3 is TGTGCCAGCAGCTTTATCACAGTCGACTCACCCCTCCACTTT. Translation: CASSFITVDSPLHF. The variable domain in full, with the rest retrieved from reference TRBV7-2 and TRBJ1-6, is GAGVSQSPSNKVTEKGKDVELRCDPISGHTALYWYRQSLGQGLEFLIYFQGNSAPDKSGLPSDRFSAERTGGSVSTLTIQRTQQEDSAVYLCASSFITVDSPLHFGNGTRLTVT.

This clonotype was observed at least ten times. CDR3: CASSYGTGGQPQHF. The DNA of the CDR3 is TGTGCCAGCAGTTACGGAACAGGGGGCCAGCCCCAGCATTTT. This chain links TRBV6-5 with TRBJ1-5; 9 nucleotides align to TRBD1. The CDR3 totals 14 residues. Unmatched junction bases numbered 3, after V lost 2 bases and J lost 7 bases. CDR1 and CDR2 (germline): MNHEY, SVGAGI.

This clonotype was observed many times. The V call is TRBV20-1, the J call TRBJ2-7; the match to TRBD2 covers 7 bases. The length of the CDR3 is 15 residues. Germline CDR1 DFQATT, CDR2 SNEGSKA (reference sequence). V trimming: 0 bases; J trimming: 3 bases; junction bases outside the gene matches: 8. The CDR3 bases are TGCAGTGCTAGAGATCTAACTAGCGTGATCTACGAGCAGTACTTC. Its translation: CSARDLTSVIYEQYF.

This clonotype has a count of ten or more. The chain joins TRBV5-1 to TRBJ2-5; the match to TRBD1 covers 10 bases. CDR1 and CDR2 (germline): SGHRS, YFSETQ. The CDR3 has 17 residues. V gave up 4 bases and J gave up 1 base; unmatched junction bases: 10. In nucleotides, the CDR3 is TGCGCCAGCAGCGGGGGACAGGGGCTACAAATCCAAGAGACCCAGTACTTC. Its translation is CASSGGQGLQIQETQYF.

The V call is TRBV19, the J call TRBJ1-1; D ambiguous. V gave up 3 bases and J gave up 4 bases, with 12 bases separating them. Germline CDR1 reads LNHDA; CDR2 reads SQIVND (reference sequence). The CDR3 has 14 amino acids. The chain's CDR3 is CASSIPGVSTEAFF. CDR3 in DNA: TGTGCCAGTAGTATTCCCGGGGTGAGCACTGAAGCTTTCTTT. The whole variable domain, remainder taken from reference TRBV19 and TRBJ1-1, is DGGITQSPKYLFRKEGQNVTLSCEQNLNHDAMYWYRQDPGQGLRLIYYSQIVNDFQKGDIAEGYSVSREKKESFPLTVTSAQKNPTAFYLCASSIPGVSTEAFFGQGTRLTVV.

This clonotype appeared a few times. The chain has TRBV19 and TRBJ1-1; D remains ambiguous. The CDR3 contains 13 residues. The ends were cut back, 5 bases at V and 3 bases at J, with 10 bases in the middle. Per germline, CDR1 LNHDA and CDR2 SQIVND (reference sequence). This CDR3 is CASSWEQHTEAFF. The CDR3 DNA sequence: TGTGCCAGTAGTTGGGAGCAGCACACTGAAGCTTTCTTT.